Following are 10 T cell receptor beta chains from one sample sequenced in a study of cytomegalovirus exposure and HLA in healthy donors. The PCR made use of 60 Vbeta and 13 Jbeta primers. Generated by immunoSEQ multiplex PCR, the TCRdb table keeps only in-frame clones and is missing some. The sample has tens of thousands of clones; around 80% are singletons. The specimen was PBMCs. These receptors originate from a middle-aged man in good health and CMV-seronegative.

CDR3 in DNA: TGTGCCAGCAGACTGACAGGGGTCTCTGGAAACACCATATATTTT. As protein: CASRLTGVSGNTIYF. The chain uses TRBV28 and TRBJ1-3; TRBD1 aligns across 8 bases. The CDR3 contains 15 residues. The V and J ends lost 6 bases and 0 bases, in that order; junction bases with no gene match: 4. Germline V gives CDR1 MDHEN, CDR2 SYDVKM. The entire variable domain, with the rest obtained from reference TRBV28 and TRBJ1-3, is as follows: DVKVTQSSRYLVKRTGEKVFLECVQDMDHENMFWYRQDPGLGLRLIYFSYDVKMKEKGDIPEGYSVSREKKERFSLILESASTNQTSMYLCASRLTGVSGNTIYFGEGSWLTVV.

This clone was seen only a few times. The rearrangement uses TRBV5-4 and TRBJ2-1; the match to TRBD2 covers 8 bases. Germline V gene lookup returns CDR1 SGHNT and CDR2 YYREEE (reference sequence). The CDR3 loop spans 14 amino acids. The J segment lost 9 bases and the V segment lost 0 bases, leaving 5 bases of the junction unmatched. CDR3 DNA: TGTGCCAGCAGCTTGGCCGGGAGGGCTAGTGAGCAGTTCTTC. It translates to CASSLAGRASEQFF.

This CDR3 reads CASSAMGFGFYEQYF. CDR3 bases: TGTGCCAGCAGCGCCATGGGCTTTGGTTTCTACGAGCAGTACTTC. The rearrangement joins TRBV28 to TRBJ2-7; D uncertain. The CDR3 contains 15 residues. The V gene's germline CDR1 is MDHEN and CDR2 SYDVKM. With 6 bases removed from V and 3 bases from J, the gap between germline ends came to 18 bases.

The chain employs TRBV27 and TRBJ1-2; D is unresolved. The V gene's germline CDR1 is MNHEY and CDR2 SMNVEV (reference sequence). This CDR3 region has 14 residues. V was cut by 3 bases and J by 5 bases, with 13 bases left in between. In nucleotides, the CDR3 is TGTGCCAGCAGTTTCTTGGCCCCTGATTATGGCTACACCTTC. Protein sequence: CASSFLAPDYGYTF.

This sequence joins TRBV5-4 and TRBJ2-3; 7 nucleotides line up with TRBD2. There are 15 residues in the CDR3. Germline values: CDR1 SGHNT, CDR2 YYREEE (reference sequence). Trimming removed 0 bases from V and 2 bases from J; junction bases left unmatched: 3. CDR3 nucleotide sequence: TGTGCCAGCAGCTTGGGACGGGGGGTCACAGATACGCAGTATTTT. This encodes CASSLGRGVTDTQYF.

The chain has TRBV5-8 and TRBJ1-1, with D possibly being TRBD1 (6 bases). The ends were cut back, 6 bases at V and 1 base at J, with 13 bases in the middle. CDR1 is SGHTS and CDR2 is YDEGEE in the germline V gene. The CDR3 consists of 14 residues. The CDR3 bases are TGTGCCAGCACGCGGGGGCTTACGAACACTGAAGCTTTCTTT. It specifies CASTRGLTNTEAFF.

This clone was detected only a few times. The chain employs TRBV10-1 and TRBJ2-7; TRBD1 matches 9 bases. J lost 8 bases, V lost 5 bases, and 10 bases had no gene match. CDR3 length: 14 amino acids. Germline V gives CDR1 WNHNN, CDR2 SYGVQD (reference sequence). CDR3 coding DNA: TGCGCCAGCAGTACACCGGGACAGGGTTACCAGCAGTACTTC. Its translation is CASSTPGQGYQQYF.

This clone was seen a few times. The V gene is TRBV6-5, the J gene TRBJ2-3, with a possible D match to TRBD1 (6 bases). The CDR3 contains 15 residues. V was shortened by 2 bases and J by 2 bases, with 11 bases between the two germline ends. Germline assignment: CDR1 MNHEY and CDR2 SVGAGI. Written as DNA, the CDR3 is TGTGCCAGCAGTTACCCAGGGGACCTCACAGATACGCAGTATTTT. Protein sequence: CASSYPGDLTDTQYF.

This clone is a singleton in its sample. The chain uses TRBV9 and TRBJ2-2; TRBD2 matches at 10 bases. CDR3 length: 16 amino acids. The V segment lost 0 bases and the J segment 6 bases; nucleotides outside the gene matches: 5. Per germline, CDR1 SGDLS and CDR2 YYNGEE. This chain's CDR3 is CASSVERAGGSGELFF. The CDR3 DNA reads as TGTGCCAGCAGCGTAGAACGAGCGGGGGGGTCCGGGGAGCTGTTTTTT.

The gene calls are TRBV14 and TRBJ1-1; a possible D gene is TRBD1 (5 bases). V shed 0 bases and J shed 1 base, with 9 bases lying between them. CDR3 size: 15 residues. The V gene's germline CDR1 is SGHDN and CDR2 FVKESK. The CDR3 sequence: CASSQDPGWNTEAFF. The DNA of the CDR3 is TGTGCCAGCAGCCAAGACCCAGGGTGGAACACTGAAGCTTTCTTT.